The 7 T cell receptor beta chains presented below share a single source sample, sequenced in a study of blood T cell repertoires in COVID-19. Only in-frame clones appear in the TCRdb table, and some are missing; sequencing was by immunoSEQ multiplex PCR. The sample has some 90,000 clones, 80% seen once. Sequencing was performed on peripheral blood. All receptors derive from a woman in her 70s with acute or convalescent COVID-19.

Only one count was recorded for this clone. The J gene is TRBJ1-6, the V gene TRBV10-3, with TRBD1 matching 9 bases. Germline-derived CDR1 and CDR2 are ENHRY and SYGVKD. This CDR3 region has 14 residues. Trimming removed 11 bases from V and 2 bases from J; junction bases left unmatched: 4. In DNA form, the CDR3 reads TGTGCCGTCCGGGACAGGGCCTATAATTCACCCCTCCACTTT. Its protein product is CAVRDRAYNSPLHF.

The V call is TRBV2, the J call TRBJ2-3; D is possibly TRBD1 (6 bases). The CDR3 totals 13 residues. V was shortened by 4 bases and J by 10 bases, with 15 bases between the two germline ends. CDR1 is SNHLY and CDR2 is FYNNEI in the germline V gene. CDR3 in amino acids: CASSATGNRAQYF. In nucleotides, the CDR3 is TGTGCCAGCAGTGCTACAGGGAATAGGGCGCAGTATTTT.

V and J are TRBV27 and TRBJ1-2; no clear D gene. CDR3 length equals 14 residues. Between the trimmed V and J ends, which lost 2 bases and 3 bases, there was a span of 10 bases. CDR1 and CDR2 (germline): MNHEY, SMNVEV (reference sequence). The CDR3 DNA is TGTGCCAGCAGTTTAAACCCAGCGTACTATGGCTACACCTTC. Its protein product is CASSLNPAYYGYTF.

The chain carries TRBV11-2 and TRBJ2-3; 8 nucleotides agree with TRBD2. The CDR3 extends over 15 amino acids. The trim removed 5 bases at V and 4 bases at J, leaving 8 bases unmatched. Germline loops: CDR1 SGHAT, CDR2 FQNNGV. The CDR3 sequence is CASSQAGLVADTQYF. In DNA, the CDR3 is TGTGCCAGCAGCCAGGCGGGACTAGTCGCAGATACGCAGTATTTT. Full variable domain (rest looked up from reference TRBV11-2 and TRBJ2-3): EAGVAQSPRYKIIEKRQSVAFWCNPISGHATLYWYQQILGQGPKLLIQFQNNGVVDDSQLPKDRFSAERLKGVDSTLKIQPAKLEDSAVYLCASSQAGLVADTQYFGPGTRLTVL.

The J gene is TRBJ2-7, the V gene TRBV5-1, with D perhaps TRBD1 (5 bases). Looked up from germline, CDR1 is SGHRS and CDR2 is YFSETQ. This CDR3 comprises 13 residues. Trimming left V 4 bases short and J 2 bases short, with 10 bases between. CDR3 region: CASSLDMTYEQYF. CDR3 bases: TGCGCCAGCAGCCTGGACATGACCTACGAGCAGTACTTC.

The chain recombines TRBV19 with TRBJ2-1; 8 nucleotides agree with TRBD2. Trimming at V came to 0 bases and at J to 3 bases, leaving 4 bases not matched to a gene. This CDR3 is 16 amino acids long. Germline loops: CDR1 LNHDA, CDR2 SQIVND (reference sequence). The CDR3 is CASSIDRLAGYNEQFF. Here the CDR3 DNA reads TGTGCCAGTAGTATAGACAGGCTAGCGGGCTACAATGAGCAGTTCTTC.

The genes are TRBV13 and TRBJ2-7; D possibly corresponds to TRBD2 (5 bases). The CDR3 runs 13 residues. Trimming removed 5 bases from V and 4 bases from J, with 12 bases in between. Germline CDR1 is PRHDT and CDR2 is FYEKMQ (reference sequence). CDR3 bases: TGTGCCAGCAGCCTAACACCGGGATACGAGCAGTACTTC. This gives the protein CASSLTPGYEQYF. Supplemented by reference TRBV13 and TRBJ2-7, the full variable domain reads AAGVIQSPRHLIKEKRETATLKCYPIPRHDTVYWYQQGPGQDPQFLISFYEKMQSDKGSIPDRFSAQQFSDYHSELNMSSLELGDSALYFCASSLTPGYEQYFGPGTRLTVT.